Each of the 24 T cell receptor beta chains below was sequenced from the same sample in a study of T cell responses to AZD1222 COVID-19 vaccine. Sequencing used immunoSEQ multiplex PCR; TCRdb keeps in-frame clones, though not all of them. The sample holds around 100,000 clones, nearly 90% seen once. Here the sequenced sample was peripheral blood, taken 28 days after the second AZD1222 dose. These receptors all stem from an adult who received the AZD1222 COVID-19 vaccine.

The chain employs TRBV7-3 and TRBJ1-2; TRBD1 matches at 8 bases. CDR1 and CDR2 from the germline V gene are SGHTA and FQGTGA. Losses at the gene ends were 4 bases for V and 7 bases for J; bases not matched to a gene: 8. The CDR3 is made up of 14 amino acids. The CDR3: CASSSTGVKGGYTF. As DNA, the CDR3 is TGTGCCAGCAGCTCGACAGGGGTGAAAGGTGGCTACACCTTC.

This chain connects TRBV11-2 to TRBJ2-7, with D maybe TRBD1 (6 bases). This CDR3 contains 14 residues. Per germline, CDR1 SGHAT and CDR2 FQNNGV. V lost 1 base to trimming and J lost 7 bases, with 14 bases between them. Here the CDR3 DNA reads TGTGCCAGCAGCTTAGCACAGGGTCACTTGGAGCAGTACTTC. This sequence encodes CASSLAQGHLEQYF.

In its sample, this clone was seen a few times. The chain joins TRBV7-9 to TRBJ1-1; 9 bases agree with TRBD1. V lost 5 bases, J lost 0 bases, and 13 bases stayed unmatched. The CDR3 sequence is 18 residues long. CDR1 and CDR2 (germline): SEHNR, FQNEAQ (reference sequence). CDR3 in amino acids: CASSARTGGNILNTEAFF. CDR3 nucleotide sequence: TGTGCCAGCAGCGCCCGTACAGGGGGCAATATCTTGAACACTGAAGCTTTCTTT.

This clone was detected once. The chain uses TRBV12-3 or TRBV12-4 and TRBJ1-2, with 8 bases matching TRBD1. V trimming: 6 bases; J trimming: 2 bases; junction bases outside the gene matches: 2. The CDR3 sequence is 13 residues long. Written as DNA, the CDR3 is TGTGCCAGCAGCAGGACAGGGAACTATGGCTACACCTTC. Translating gives CASSRTGNYGYTF.

V is TRBV29-1 and J is TRBJ2-7; 11 bases align to TRBD1. This CDR3 spans 13 amino acids. In germline, CDR1 is SQVTM, CDR2 ANQGSEA. Trimming removed 1 base from V and 9 bases from J; junction bases left unmatched: 5. This chain's CDR3 is CSVEGTGGVGQYF. For the CDR3, the DNA is TGCAGCGTTGAAGGGACAGGGGGCGTAGGGCAGTACTTC.

V usage is TRBV28 and J usage is TRBJ1-5, with 7 bases lining up with TRBD1. The CDR3 covers 16 residues. Trimming took 3 bases from V and 9 from J; bases not matched to a gene: 14. Germline V gene sequence: CDR1 MDHEN, CDR2 SYDVKM. CDR3 DNA sequence: TGTGCCAGCAGTTTTACATTTTCAGGGGGAATCACGCCCCAGCATTTT. It codes for CASSFTFSGGITPQHF.

The J gene is TRBJ1-2, the V gene TRBV28; TRBD1 agrees at 9 bases. The germline gives CDR1 MDHEN, CDR2 SYDVKM. The CDR3 runs 14 residues. Germline trimming cut 5 bases from V and 9 bases from J; bases unmatched to any gene: 10. The CDR3 DNA sequence: TGTGCCAGCAGTAAGTCAGGACAGGGGTTTAGCTACACCTTC. It specifies CASSKSGQGFSYTF.

This rearrangement joins TRBV5-5 to TRBJ1-1; D is unresolved. This CDR3 has 14 amino acids. V lost 4 bases and J 8 bases, leaving 18 bases between the germline ends. Germline V CDR1 and CDR2: SGHKS, YYEKEE (reference sequence). CDR3 region: CASSTQTHINEAFF. The CDR3 nucleotides read TGTGCCAGCAGCACCCAGACACACATCAACGAAGCTTTCTTT.

The CDR3 DNA follows: TGCGCCAGCAGCCAACATAGCGGGGCGAGCTCCTACAATGAGCAGTTCTTC. The encoded protein is CASSQHSGASSYNEQFF. The V call is TRBV4-3, the J call TRBJ2-1; 8 positions match TRBD2. Germline lookup yields CDR1 LGHNA and CDR2 YSLEER. This CDR3 spans 17 amino acids. The J segment lost 0 bases and the V segment lost 2 bases, leaving 6 bases of the junction unmatched.

The rearrangement links TRBV6-1 to TRBJ1-1; unclear D gene. The CDR3 contains 14 residues. From germline, CDR1 is MNHNS and CDR2 SASEGT. V was clipped by 1 base and J by 1 base, with 7 bases between them. CDR3 residues: CASSEVDANTEAFF. The DNA of the CDR3 is TGTGCCAGCAGTGAAGTGGACGCGAACACTGAAGCTTTCTTT.

J is TRBJ2-3 and V is TRBV6-5; D is unresolved. V shed 7 bases and J shed 2 bases, with 4 bases lying between them. There are 11 residues in the CDR3. Germline assignment: CDR1 MNHEY and CDR2 SVGAGI. This chain's CDR3 is CASTNTDTQYF. The CDR3 nucleotides read TGTGCCAGCACTAACACAGATACGCAGTATTTT.

This clone was seen once. V is TRBV10-2 and J is TRBJ2-2, with D possibly being TRBD1 (6 bases). This CDR3 comprises 17 residues. V shed 0 bases and J shed 2 bases, with 13 bases lying between them. The germline V gene encodes CDR1 WSHSY and CDR2 SAAADI. The CDR3 protein is CASSESGQHLNTGELFF. The DNA for the CDR3 is TGCGCCAGCAGTGAGTCAGGACAGCATCTAAACACCGGGGAGCTGTTTTTT.

The rearrangement uses TRBV4-1 and TRBJ1-6, with D uncertain. Per the germline V gene, CDR1 is MGHRA and CDR2 is YSYEKL. The CDR3 loop spans 17 amino acids. The germline V and J ends were trimmed by 1 base and 0 bases, with 10 bases remaining between them. CDR3 sequence reads: CASSQGISSSYNSPLHF. CDR3 nucleotides: TGCGCCAGCAGCCAAGGTATCTCGAGCTCCTATAATTCACCCCTCCACTTT.

The CDR3, as DNA: TGCGCCAGCAGCCATACGGGACTAGCGGGACCGAGCTCCTACGAGCAGTACTTC. Translated, it gives CASSHTGLAGPSSYEQYF. The J gene is TRBJ2-7, the V gene TRBV4-1, with 13 positions matching TRBD2. Per germline, CDR1 MGHRA and CDR2 YSYEKL. The CDR3 length is 18 residues. V was pared by 3 bases and J by 0 bases, with 8 bases of the junction left unmatched.

The chain joins TRBV27 to TRBJ2-1, with D possibly TRBD2 on 5 matching bases. The V gene lost 3 bases and the J gene lost 8 bases, with 14 bases spanning the gap. Germline V gene data show CDR1 as MNHEY and CDR2 as SMNVEV (reference sequence). The CDR3 sequence is 14 residues long. The CDR3 is CASSFNLNGDEQFF. In DNA form, the CDR3 reads TGTGCCAGCAGTTTCAATCTTAACGGGGATGAGCAGTTCTTC.

The V gene is TRBV18, the J gene TRBJ1-1; D is ambiguous. CDR1 is KGHSH, CDR2 LQKENI, per germline. Trimming removed 2 bases at V and 4 bases at J, with 11 bases between. CDR3 length: 14 residues. CDR3 DNA sequence: TGTGCCAGCTCACCAATGAGGGAGGGCACTGAAGCTTTCTTT. Translated, it gives CASSPMREGTEAFF.

V gene TRBV12-3 or TRBV12-4 combines with J gene TRBJ2-1; 7 positions match TRBD2. Germline trimming cut 7 bases from V and 10 bases from J; bases unmatched to any gene: 10. The CDR3 has 13 residues. The CDR3 sequence is CASITTSEDEQFF. Written as DNA, the CDR3 is TGTGCCAGCATTACCACTAGCGAAGACGAGCAGTTCTTC.

The V call is TRBV19, the J call TRBJ2-7, with 7 bases fitting TRBD1. The germline V gene encodes CDR1 LNHDA and CDR2 SQIVND (reference sequence). The CDR3 consists of 16 residues. V trimming: 4 bases; J trimming: 2 bases; junction bases outside the gene matches: 11. CDR3 sequence reads: CASSRGTALSPYEQYF. Written as DNA, the CDR3 is TGTGCCAGTAGTAGAGGGACAGCCCTTTCACCCTACGAGCAGTACTTC.

The rearrangement links TRBV4-3 to TRBJ1-2; no clear D gene. The CDR3 length is 13 residues. Germline V gene data show CDR1 as LGHNA and CDR2 as YSLEER. V was trimmed by 0 bases and J by 8 bases, leaving 10 bases between them. CDR3 residues: CASSQDQQAGYTF. DNA of the CDR3: TGCGCCAGCAGCCAAGATCAACAAGCGGGCTACACCTTC.

The chain couples TRBV19 to TRBJ2-2; TRBD1 is a possible D gene (6 bases). The CDR3 consists of 13 residues. Per the germline V gene, CDR1 is LNHDA and CDR2 is SQIVND (reference sequence). Trimming took off 6 bases at V and 3 bases at J, with 8 bases between the two ends. For the CDR3, the DNA is TGTGCCAGTAGAACAGGGTACACCGGGGAGCTGTTTTTT. This encodes CASRTGYTGELFF.

The V call is TRBV6-5, the J call TRBJ2-7, with 7 bases lining up with TRBD1. The CDR3 runs to 16 residues. V trimming: 4 bases; J trimming: 3 bases; junction bases outside the gene matches: 12. Per the germline V gene, CDR1 is MNHEY and CDR2 is SVGAGI. This CDR3 reads CASSSQGESVSYEQYF. The CDR3 DNA reads TGTGCCAGCAGTTCCCAGGGGGAGTCGGTAAGCTACGAGCAGTACTTC.

The chain links TRBV18 to TRBJ1-1; D remains unclear. The CDR3 consists of 14 residues. Germline V gene lookup returns CDR1 KGHSH and CDR2 LQKENI. The V end lost 1 base, the J end lost 2 bases, and 8 bases lay between the germline ends. The CDR3 is CASSPLRVNTEAFF. In DNA form, the CDR3 reads TGTGCCAGCTCACCACTGAGGGTAAACACTGAAGCTTTCTTT.

The chain combines TRBV3-1 (or the pseudogene TRBV3-2) with TRBJ1-3; no firm D call. The CDR3 covers 12 residues. V was shortened by 8 bases and J by 1 base, with 6 bases between the two germline ends. The V gene's germline CDR1 is LGHDT and CDR2 YNNKEL (reference sequence). CDR3 loop: CASAGSGNTIYF. For the CDR3, the DNA is TGTGCCAGCGCCGGTTCTGGAAACACCATATATTTT.

This chain connects TRBV6-2 or TRBV6-3 to TRBJ2-7; 9 bases line up with TRBD1. The germline V gene has CDR1 MNHEY and CDR2 SVGEGT. The CDR3 covers 15 residues. V shed 4 bases, J shed 2 bases, and the junction held 6 bases outside the gene matches. The CDR3 DNA sequence: TGTGCCAGCAGTTTCCGGGACAGGGCCCCCTACGAGCAGTACTTC. Its protein product is CASSFRDRAPYEQYF.